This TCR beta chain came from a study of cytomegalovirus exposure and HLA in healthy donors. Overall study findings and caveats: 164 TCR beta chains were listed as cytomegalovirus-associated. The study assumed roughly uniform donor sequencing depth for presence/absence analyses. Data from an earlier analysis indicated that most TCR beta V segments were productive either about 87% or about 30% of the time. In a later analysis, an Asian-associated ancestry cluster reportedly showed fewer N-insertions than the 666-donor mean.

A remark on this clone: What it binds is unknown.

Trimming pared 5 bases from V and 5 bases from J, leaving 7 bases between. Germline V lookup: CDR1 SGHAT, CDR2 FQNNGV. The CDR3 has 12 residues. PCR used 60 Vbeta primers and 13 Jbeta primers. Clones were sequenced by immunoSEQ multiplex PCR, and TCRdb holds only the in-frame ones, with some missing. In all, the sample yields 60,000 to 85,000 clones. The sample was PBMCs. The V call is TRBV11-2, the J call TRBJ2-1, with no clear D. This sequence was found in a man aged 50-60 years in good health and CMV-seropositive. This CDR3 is CASSLRDNEQFF. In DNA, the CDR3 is TGTGCCAGCAGCCTCCGGGACAATGAGCAGTTCTTC.